These T cell receptor beta chains were read from a single sample in a study of T-cell reconstitution after alpha-beta-depleted transplantation in children. TCRdb ran MiXCR on the PCR reads and lists one entry per CDR3 protein. Among 200,000 to 250,000 distinct CDR3 sequences, roughly 26% were seen once, and the ten largest hold over 2.5%. The sequencing here drew on PBMCs, taken before TCRalphabeta/CD19-depleted stem cell transplant. All receptors come from a girl aged 2 to 9 with Fanconi anemia, due to receive a stem cell transplant. CDR3s include the opening cysteine and the closing phenylalanine or tryptophan. D genes are given only for firm matches. A row's size may be missing; if present it is once, few, many or a size class.

d_gene	abundance	v_gene	j_gene	CDR3nt	CDR3aa
-	few	TRBV5-1	TRBJ1-3	TGCGCCAGCAGCTTGGCCGGTGGGCCCTCCGGGATTGGAAACACCATATATTTT	CASSLAGGPSGIGNTIYF
TRBD2	many	TRBV20-1	TRBJ2-7	TGCAGTGCTAGGCTGCTAGCGGGAGTCGAGCAGTACTTC	CSARLLAGVEQYF
-	-	TRBV29-1	TRBJ2-2	TGCAGCGTCTCCAGGGGAGGGAACACCGGGGAGCTGTTTTTT	CSVSRGGNTGELFF
-	few	TRBV11-2	TRBJ2-5	TGTGCCAGCAGCGCCCTCCAAGAGACCCAGTACTTC	CASSALQETQYF
TRBD2	few	TRBV9	TRBJ2-1	TGTGCCAGCAGCGTAGTAGCGGGAGCTTACAATGAGCAGTTCTTC	CASSVVAGAYNEQFF
-	few	TRBV5-1	TRBJ2-7	TGCGCCAGCAGCTTCCAGGGGTCCTACGAGCAGTACTTC	CASSFQGSYEQYF
TRBD2	-	TRBV28	TRBJ2-7	TGTGCCAGCAGCCTCGGGGCTAGCGGGAGGTTCTACGAGCAGTACTTC	CASSLGASGRFYEQYF
TRBD2	many	TRBV6-4	TRBJ2-3	TGTGCCAGCAGTGGACTAGCAACCCGAAGCACAGATACGCAGTATTTT	CASSGLATRSTDTQYF
-	-	TRBV18	TRBJ1-1	TGTGCCAGCTCGGGGGCGAACACTGAAGCTTTCTTT	CASSGANTEAFF
TRBD1	few	TRBV20-1	TRBJ1-6	TGCAGTGCCGGACAGGAAATAAATGGCCCCTATAATTCACCCCTCCACTTT	CSAGQEINGPYNSPLHF
-	-	TRBV25-1	TRBJ1-4	TGTGCCAGCAGTGAATTGGAAAAACTGTTTTTT	CASSELEKLFF
TRBD2	-	TRBV6-5	TRBJ2-5	TGTGCCAGCAGTTACCCCAGGGAGGGACAAGAGACCCAGTACTTC	CASSYPREGQETQYF
-	many	TRBV12-3/TRBV12-4	TRBJ2-7	TGTGCCAGCAGCCGTAACGACAGAAGCTCCTACGAGCAGTACTTC	CASSRNDRSSYEQYF
-	few	TRBV20-1	TRBJ2-7	TGCAGTGCTAAACCGGACAAGTACTCCTACGAGCAGTACTTC	CSAKPDKYSYEQYF
-	-	TRBV7-9	TRBJ2-5	TGTGCCAGCAGCTTATCACCGTGGGAGCCGGAGACCCAGTACTTC	CASSLSPWEPETQYF
-	-	TRBV9	TRBJ2-5	TGTGCCAGCAGCGTGGAGGGAGCGTTGCAAGAGACCCAGTACTTC	CASSVEGALQETQYF
-	-	TRBV29-1	TRBJ2-5	TGCAGCGTTGTAGTGGGCGCCGAGACCCAGTACTTC	CSVVVGAETQYF
-	-	TRBV7-9	TRBJ1-1	TGTGCCAGCAGCATAGTCTCACGAGCGGGAGGAGCTTTCTTT	CASSIVSRAGGAFF
-	-	TRBV5-6	TRBJ2-2	TGTGCCAGCTTCCGGGGGGCTCGGGACACCGGGGAGCTGTTTTTT	CASFRGARDTGELFF
TRBD2	-	TRBV10-1	TRBJ2-1	TGCGCCAGCAGCGACCGGGCGGGAGGTAATGAGCAGTTCTTC	CASSDRAGGNEQFF
TRBD2	-	TRBV6-5	TRBJ2-3	TGTGCCAGCAGTTCGTGGGAGGGGCTGAGTGATACGCAGTATTTT	CASSSWEGLSDTQYF
-	-	TRBV6-1	TRBJ2-1	TGTGCCAGCAGTGTAGCAGTGGCGGGCTCCTACAATGAGCAGTTCTTC	CASSVAVAGSYNEQFF
-	-	TRBV20-1	TRBJ2-5	TGCAGTGTTAAGAACAGGGTTGGACAAGAGACCCAGTACTTC	CSVKNRVGQETQYF
-	-	TRBV25-1	TRBJ2-1	TGTGCCAGCAGTGAATATCAAAATGAGCAGTTCTTC	CASSEYQNEQFF
TRBD2	few	TRBV20-1	TRBJ2-1	TGCAGTGGGACTAGCGGGGGTCCCTCCTACAATGAGCAGTTCTTC	CSGTSGGPSYNEQFF
-	few	TRBV12-5	TRBJ2-7	TGTGCTAGTGGTTTAGGCGGATACTCCTACGAGCAGTACTTC	CASGLGGYSYEQYF
-	-	TRBV12-3/TRBV12-4	TRBJ1-1	TGTGCCAGCAAAGGCAACCCGAACACTGAAGCTTTCTTT	CASKGNPNTEAFF
TRBD1	-	TRBV24-1	TRBJ2-7	TGTGCCACCAGTGATGGGACAGCCAAAGTCCTCTACGAGCAGTACTTC	CATSDGTAKVLYEQYF
TRBD1	-	TRBV3-1	TRBJ1-1	TGTGCCAGCAACCGCGCAGGGGGCACTGAAGCTTTCTTT	CASNRAGGTEAFF
TRBD1	-	TRBV7-8	TRBJ2-6	TGTGCCAGCAGCTCAAGACAGGGTGGGGCCAACGTCCTGACTTTC	CASSSRQGGANVLTF
TRBD1	-	TRBV6-4	TRBJ2-3	TGTGCCAGCAGTGAAAGACAGGGGATAGATACGCAGTATTTT	CASSERQGIDTQYF
-	many	TRBV20-1	TRBJ2-5	TGCAGTGCCCTGACTGTGGAGACCCAGTACTTC	CSALTVETQYF
TRBD2	many	TRBV4-2	TRBJ2-7	TGTGCCAGCAGCCAAGATACCGGGAGGGAGACTTACGAGCAGTACTTC	CASSQDTGRETYEQYF
-	-	TRBV7-2	TRBJ2-2	TGTGCCAGCAGCTTATTTAACACCGGGGAGCTGTTTTTT	CASSLFNTGELFF
TRBD1	many	TRBV27	TRBJ2-7	TGTGCCAGCAGTTTAAGACAGGGGGGGACCTACGAGCAGTACTTC	CASSLRQGGTYEQYF
-	few	TRBV28	TRBJ1-5	TGTGCCAGCAGGGCGCACGTGGGGTCGGGGAATCAGCCCCAGCATTTT	CASRAHVGSGNQPQHF
-	many	TRBV29-1	TRBJ2-5	TGCAGCGTAGGACCAGGGCCCTCAGAGACCCAGTACTTC	CSVGPGPSETQYF
-	-	TRBV28	TRBJ2-1	TGTGCCAGCAGAGGGAGCGTTGGGGACTCCTACAATGAGCAGTTCTTC	CASRGSVGDSYNEQFF
TRBD1	many	TRBV27	TRBJ2-7	TGTGCCAGCAGTTTACTGGGACAGCCCTCCTACGAGCAGTACTTC	CASSLLGQPSYEQYF
-	-	TRBV6-5	TRBJ1-1	TGTGCCAGCAGTTACATCGTTAACGGGGCTGAAGCTTTCTTT	CASSYIVNGAEAFF
-	few	TRBV27	TRBJ2-3	TGTGCCAGCAGTTTTGATAGGGAACGGGATCGGAACCCAGATACGCAGTATTTT	CASSFDRERDRNPDTQYF
-	-	TRBV5-1	TRBJ2-3	TGCGCCAGCAGCCTGAGCGGTACTAGCACAGATACGCAGTATTTT	CASSLSGTSTDTQYF
-	few	TRBV29-1	TRBJ2-2	TGCAGCGTTGAGAGGTATAACACCGGGGAGCTGTTTTTT	CSVERYNTGELFF
-	few	TRBV6-1	TRBJ1-2	TGTGCCAGCAGTGAAGGGGGGACAAACTATGGCTACACCTTC	CASSEGGTNYGYTF
-	-	TRBV11-2	TRBJ2-2	TGTGCCAGCAGCTTATCAATCGCAAGTAACACCGGGGAGCTGTTTTTT	CASSLSIASNTGELFF
TRBD1	many	TRBV10-3	TRBJ1-1	TGTGCCATCAGTGGATGGGGACAGGGGAAAACTTTCTTT	CAISGWGQGKTFF
TRBD2	many	TRBV20-1	TRBJ2-5	TGCAGTGCTAGCGGGACTAGCGGGAGGTCGTACCAAGAGACCCAGTACTTC	CSASGTSGRSYQETQYF
TRBD2	-	TRBV20-1	TRBJ2-7	TGCAGTGCTACCGGGACTAGCGTCTACGAGCAGTACTTC	CSATGTSVYEQYF
-	-	TRBV15	TRBJ2-3	TGTGCCACCAGCAGGGGTGGACTTATCACAGATACGCAGTATTTT	CATSRGGLITDTQYF
TRBD1	many	TRBV29-1	TRBJ1-2	TGCAGCGTTACCGGGACAGTCGGCTACACCTTC	CSVTGTVGYTF
TRBD1	-	TRBV29-1	TRBJ2-3	TGCAGCGTTACTTCCCTCCGGGACAGGGGCACAGATACGCAGTATTTT	CSVTSLRDRGTDTQYF
TRBD1	many	TRBV27	TRBJ2-7	TGTGCCAGCAGTTTATCGCCCGGGACAGGGGGCTACGAGCAGTACTTC	CASSLSPGTGGYEQYF